The clone carrying this TCR beta chain is a singleton in its sample. Produced via immunoSEQ multiplex PCR; TCRdb's table is partial and in-frame only. This sample carries fewer than 800,000 clones, roughly nine tenths of them seen once, and the ten largest clones take about 24%. The germline V gene has CDR1 LNHDA and CDR2 SQIVND (reference sequence). The CDR3 covers 15 residues. Trimming left V 6 bases short and J 2 bases short, with 15 bases between. These data belong to a study of shared clonotypes between healthy human individuals. The overall study: Three plates each covered CD4 naive and memory; CD8 naive two, CD8 memory one.

Naive CD8 cells were CD45RO-negative, positively selected for CCR7, excluding terminally differentiated effector memory CD45RA+ cells. Nashville, Tennessee was home to all donors, each a Caucasian adult. This clonotype originated in a young man in good health. The specimen sequenced was naive CD8+ T cells sorted from blood. The chain employs TRBV19 and TRBJ2-3, with D maybe TRBD2 (5 bases). The CDR3 region has the DNA TGTGCCAGTAGATTTCGGTCACTAGACACAGATACGCAGTATTTT. It codes for CASRFRSLDTDTQYF.